The sequence of this T cell receptor beta chain was determined in a study of CD8+ T cells in alopecia areata. In its sample, this clone was seen a few times. Treatment: oral pan-JAK inhibitor, 5-10 mg twice daily. Germline V gene lookup returns CDR1 SGHDN and CDR2 FVKESK. This CDR3 comprises 15 residues. With 1 base clipped from V and 5 bases from J, the junction kept 6 bases outside the gene matches. In each case, RNA was isolated and then reverse transcribed into cDNA as the sequencing template. The protocol was immunoSEQ multiplex PCR, while the TCRdb copy is restricted to in-frame clones and leaves out a portion. The sample carries approximately 200,000 clones, about three fifths recorded once.

This rearrangement joins TRBV14 to TRBJ2-5; 8 nucleotides agree with TRBD2. Sequencing was performed on CD4+ T cells sorted from blood, taken at week 24, from a patient treated with tofacitinib. This receptor was obtained from a human donor with alopecia areata. The CDR3 nucleotides are TGTGCCAGCAGCCAAGCTGCGGGGGGATGGGAGACCCAGTACTTC. This codes for CASSQAAGGWETQYF.